The sequence of this T cell receptor beta chain was determined in a study of cytomegalovirus exposure and HLA in healthy donors. PCR primers comprised 60 Vbeta and 13 Jbeta primers. The data were produced by immunoSEQ multiplex PCR, yet TCRdb's version contains in-frame clones alone and is incomplete. This table has under 200,000 clones, around 83% appearing once. This clone was observed a few times. The sequencing sample was made of PBMCs. This receptor was obtained from a woman between 18 and 30 years old in good health and CMV-seronegative.

The CDR3 DNA follows: TGTGCCAGCAGAGAGGACAGCTCCTACGAGCAGTACTTC. Translation: CASREDSSYEQYF. The rearrangement joins TRBV2 to TRBJ2-7, with D possibly TRBD1 on 6 matching bases. The CDR3 sequence is 13 residues long. Trimming removed 6 bases at V and 0 bases at J, with 9 bases between. Germline CDR1 is SNHLY and CDR2 is FYNNEI.